The rows below give T cell receptor beta chains drawn from one sample of a study of blood T cells in healthy people across ages. TCRdb ran MiXCR on the 5' RACE reads and lists one entry per CDR3 protein. The table has 1.5 million or so distinct CDR3 sequences, approximately 42% seen once. Sequences were obtained from blood. Receptor source: a woman in her late teens or twenties in good health. Both conserved end residues are part of each CDR3. Fields, in order: CDR3 length, D gene, clone size, J gene, V gene, CDR3 protein, CDR3 DNA. The D gene is left open where the match is weak. The size field is filled for only some rows; it gives once, few, many or a size class.

CDR3 length: 17
D gene: TRBD2
clone size: -
J gene: TRBJ2-3
V gene: TRBV5-1
CDR3 protein: CASSQDSLAGGPDTQYF
CDR3 DNA: TGCGCCAGCAGCCAGGATTCACTAGCGGGGGGACCAGATACGCAGTATTTT

CDR3 length: 18
D gene: -
clone size: -
J gene: TRBJ2-4
V gene: TRBV10-3
CDR3 protein: CAISEPQTSYSNKNIQYF
CDR3 DNA: TGTGCCATCAGTGAGCCCCAGACTAGTTACTCAAATAAAAACATTCAGTACTTC

CDR3 length: 11
D gene: -
clone size: -
J gene: TRBJ2-1
V gene: TRBV6-5
CDR3 protein: CASSCGAEQFF
CDR3 DNA: TGTGCCAGCAGTTGCGGAGCGGAGCAGTTCTTC

CDR3 length: 12
D gene: -
clone size: once
J gene: TRBJ1-6
V gene: TRBV30
CDR3 protein: CAWSFANSPLHF
CDR3 DNA: TGTGCCTGGAGTTTTGCGAATTCACCCCTCCACTTT

CDR3 length: 16
D gene: -
clone size: -
J gene: TRBJ2-7
V gene: TRBV28
CDR3 protein: CASSYPTGGNSYEQYF
CDR3 DNA: TGTGCCAGCAGTTACCCCACAGGTGGCAACTCCTACGAGCAGTACTTC

CDR3 length: 14
D gene: -
clone size: -
J gene: TRBJ1-6
V gene: TRBV20-1
CDR3 protein: CSARDSGINSPLHF
CDR3 DNA: TGCAGTGCTAGGGACTCGGGAATAAATTCACCCCTCCACTTT

CDR3 length: 15
D gene: -
clone size: -
J gene: TRBJ2-7
V gene: TRBV11-2
CDR3 protein: CASSSLSGQGDEQYF
CDR3 DNA: TGTGCCAGCAGCTCCCTCAGCGGCCAAGGCGACGAGCAGTACTTC

CDR3 length: 15
D gene: -
clone size: many
J gene: TRBJ2-3
V gene: TRBV12-3/TRBV12-4
CDR3 protein: CASSFGTVGADVQYF
CDR3 DNA: TGTGCCAGCAGTTTTGGAACAGTGGGGGCAGATGTGCAGTATTTT

CDR3 length: 15
D gene: -
clone size: -
J gene: TRBJ1-5
V gene: TRBV12-3/TRBV12-4
CDR3 protein: CASSFTRGGNLPQHF
CDR3 DNA: TGTGCCAGCAGTTTCACCCGGGGCGGCAATCTGCCCCAGCATTTT

CDR3 length: 15
D gene: TRBD2
clone size: few
J gene: TRBJ2-5
V gene: TRBV4-1
CDR3 protein: CASSQGISGQETQYF
CDR3 DNA: TGCGCCAGCAGCCAAGGGATTAGCGGGCAAGAGACCCAGTACTTC

CDR3 length: 16
D gene: -
clone size: -
J gene: TRBJ1-4
V gene: TRBV20-1
CDR3 protein: CSASMGHLATNEKLFF
CDR3 DNA: TGCAGTGCCTCCATGGGACACCTTGCAACTAATGAAAAACTGTTTTTT

CDR3 length: 13
D gene: -
clone size: -
J gene: TRBJ1-6
V gene: TRBV3-1
CDR3 protein: CASSQDRGSSLHF
CDR3 DNA: TGTGCCAGCAGCCAAGACAGGGGCAGCAGCCTCCACTTT

CDR3 length: 15
D gene: -
clone size: few
J gene: TRBJ2-3
V gene: TRBV20-1
CDR3 protein: CSARMWGQNTDTQYF
CDR3 DNA: TGCAGTGCACGAATGTGGGGGCAAAACACAGATACGCAGTATTTT

CDR3 length: 15
D gene: TRBD2
clone size: few
J gene: TRBJ2-1
V gene: TRBV27
CDR3 protein: CASSSIAGASNEQFF
CDR3 DNA: TGTGCCAGCAGTTCAATAGCGGGAGCGTCAAATGAGCAGTTCTTC

CDR3 length: 15
D gene: -
clone size: few
J gene: TRBJ2-1
V gene: TRBV13
CDR3 protein: CASSSRRPWRNEQFF
CDR3 DNA: TGTGCCAGCAGCTCCCGACGACCTTGGAGGAATGAGCAGTTCTTC

CDR3 length: 14
D gene: TRBD1
clone size: -
J gene: TRBJ2-7
V gene: TRBV18
CDR3 protein: CASSPRQGYYEQYF
CDR3 DNA: TGTGCCAGCTCACCGAGACAGGGATACTACGAGCAGTACTTC

CDR3 length: 18
D gene: -
clone size: -
J gene: TRBJ1-5
V gene: TRBV14
CDR3 protein: CASSPGNREEKTNQPQHF
CDR3 DNA: TGTGCCAGCAGCCCAGGGAATAGGGAAGAAAAGACCAATCAGCCCCAGCATTTT

CDR3 length: 13
D gene: -
clone size: -
J gene: TRBJ2-3
V gene: TRBV4-2
CDR3 protein: CASSPVTPDTQYF
CDR3 DNA: TGTGCCAGCAGCCCCGTGACCCCCGATACGCAGTATTTT

CDR3 length: 15
D gene: -
clone size: few
J gene: TRBJ2-3
V gene: TRBV5-5
CDR3 protein: CASSRLKATTDTQYF
CDR3 DNA: TGTGCCAGCAGCCGCCTCAAGGCAACTACAGATACGCAGTATTTT

CDR3 length: 16
D gene: -
clone size: -
J gene: TRBJ1-4
V gene: TRBV18
CDR3 protein: CASSNRDLATNEKLFF
CDR3 DNA: TGTGCCAGCTCGAACCGGGACCTTGCAACTAATGAAAAACTGTTTTTT

CDR3 length: 13
D gene: -
clone size: -
J gene: TRBJ1-2
V gene: TRBV7-9
CDR3 protein: CASSPSNGDGYTF
CDR3 DNA: TGTGCCAGCAGCCCCTCGAACGGAGATGGCTACACCTTC

CDR3 length: 13
D gene: -
clone size: -
J gene: TRBJ2-5
V gene: TRBV4-1
CDR3 protein: CASSHAAGETQYF
CDR3 DNA: TGCGCCAGCAGCCACGCGGCCGGAGAGACCCAGTACTTC

CDR3 length: 14
D gene: TRBD1
clone size: few
J gene: TRBJ1-2
V gene: TRBV6-5
CDR3 protein: CASSGAGTGQNYTF
CDR3 DNA: TGTGCCAGCAGTGGGGCCGGGACAGGGCAAAACTACACCTTC

CDR3 length: 19
D gene: -
clone size: -
J gene: TRBJ2-1
V gene: TRBV6-1
CDR3 protein: CASSAYPGTLTIIDNEQFF
CDR3 DNA: TGTGCCAGCAGTGCCTATCCCGGGACACTAACTATTATTGACAATGAGCAGTTCTTC

CDR3 length: 15
D gene: TRBD2
clone size: -
J gene: TRBJ2-3
V gene: TRBV20-1
CDR3 protein: CSAEILAVDSYTQYF
CDR3 DNA: TGCAGTGCTGAGATACTAGCGGTAGATTCGTATACGCAGTATTTT

CDR3 length: 16
D gene: -
clone size: -
J gene: TRBJ2-3
V gene: TRBV12-3/TRBV12-4
CDR3 protein: CASSFLAPVVTNTQYF
CDR3 DNA: TGTGCCAGCAGCTTCCTCGCCCCGGTAGTCACGAATACGCAGTATTTT

CDR3 length: 16
D gene: TRBD2
clone size: -
J gene: TRBJ2-1
V gene: TRBV5-1
CDR3 protein: CASRRDYPSSYNEQFF
CDR3 DNA: TGCGCCAGCAGGCGGGACTACCCGAGCTCCTACAATGAGCAGTTCTTC

CDR3 length: 17
D gene: TRBD2
clone size: once
J gene: TRBJ2-7
V gene: TRBV5-1
CDR3 protein: CASSLEPGLAGVNEQYF
CDR3 DNA: TGCGCCAGCAGCTTGGAACCGGGACTAGCGGGGGTGAACGAGCAGTACTTC

CDR3 length: 13
D gene: -
clone size: -
J gene: TRBJ2-1
V gene: TRBV4-1
CDR3 protein: CASSTQSYNEQFF
CDR3 DNA: TGCGCCAGCAGCACTCAGTCCTACAATGAGCAGTTCTTC

CDR3 length: 15
D gene: TRBD2
clone size: few
J gene: TRBJ2-1
V gene: TRBV6-5
CDR3 protein: CASSSSGLANNEQFF
CDR3 DNA: TGTGCCAGCAGTTCCTCCGGACTAGCAAACAATGAGCAGTTCTTC

CDR3 length: 18
D gene: -
clone size: few
J gene: TRBJ1-1
V gene: TRBV5-1
CDR3 protein: CASSPIQKPGLGTPEAFF
CDR3 DNA: TGCGCCAGCAGTCCTATACAAAAACCGGGCCTCGGTACCCCTGAAGCTTTCTTT

CDR3 length: 14
D gene: TRBD2
clone size: -
J gene: TRBJ2-1
V gene: TRBV5-5
CDR3 protein: CASSVGLAGAQPFF
CDR3 DNA: TGTGCCAGCAGCGTGGGACTAGCGGGGGCCCAACCGTTCTTC

CDR3 length: 13
D gene: -
clone size: -
J gene: TRBJ2-2
V gene: TRBV12-3/TRBV12-4
CDR3 protein: CASRSTGIGELFF
CDR3 DNA: TGTGCCAGCAGATCCACAGGGATCGGGGAGCTGTTTTTT

CDR3 length: 14
D gene: -
clone size: many
J gene: TRBJ2-3
V gene: TRBV6-2/TRBV6-3
CDR3 protein: CASRKRAGTDTQYF
CDR3 DNA: TGTGCCAGCAGGAAGCGGGCTGGCACAGATACGCAGTATTTT

CDR3 length: 14
D gene: -
clone size: -
J gene: TRBJ1-2
V gene: TRBV12-3/TRBV12-4
CDR3 protein: CASSIQQGNYGYTF
CDR3 DNA: TGTGCCAGCAGTATACAGCAGGGAAACTATGGCTACACCTTC

CDR3 length: 16
D gene: -
clone size: -
J gene: TRBJ1-1
V gene: TRBV27
CDR3 protein: CASRHQGRGPNTEAFF
CDR3 DNA: TGTGCCAGCCGTCACCAAGGCAGGGGACCGAATACTGAAGCTTTCTTT

CDR3 length: 15
D gene: TRBD1
clone size: -
J gene: TRBJ2-7
V gene: TRBV10-3
CDR3 protein: CAISDGTGRTYEQYF
CDR3 DNA: TGTGCCATCAGTGATGGGACAGGGAGGACCTACGAGCAGTACTTC

CDR3 length: 15
D gene: -
clone size: -
J gene: TRBJ2-5
V gene: TRBV9
CDR3 protein: CASSAFGQIGNEQYF
CDR3 DNA: TGTGCCAGCAGCGCCTTTGGACAGATCGGGAATGAGCAGTACTTC

CDR3 length: 12
D gene: -
clone size: -
J gene: TRBJ2-1
V gene: TRBV20-1
CDR3 protein: CSAPGSINEQFF
CDR3 DNA: TGCAGTGCTCCCGGATCAATCAATGAGCAGTTCTTC

CDR3 length: 17
D gene: -
clone size: few
J gene: TRBJ1-5
V gene: TRBV27
CDR3 protein: CASSLEGPPEGNQPQHF
CDR3 DNA: TGTGCCAGCAGTTTAGAGGGACCCCCGGAGGGCAATCAGCCCCAGCATTTT

CDR3 length: 15
D gene: -
clone size: once
J gene: TRBJ2-3
V gene: TRBV15
CDR3 protein: CATSGTRLLGDTQYF
CDR3 DNA: TGTGCCACCAGCGGGACAAGGCTCTTGGGGGATACGCAGTATTTT

CDR3 length: 15
D gene: TRBD2
clone size: once
J gene: TRBJ2-5
V gene: TRBV2
CDR3 protein: CASSALAGLAETQYF
CDR3 DNA: TGTGCCAGCAGTGCCTTAGCGGGATTGGCAGAGACCCAGTACTTC

CDR3 length: 15
D gene: TRBD1
clone size: few
J gene: TRBJ1-1
V gene: TRBV5-1
CDR3 protein: CASSAWTGANTEAFF
CDR3 DNA: TGCGCCAGCAGCGCGTGGACAGGGGCGAACACTGAAGCTTTCTTT

CDR3 length: 16
D gene: TRBD1
clone size: few
J gene: TRBJ2-5
V gene: TRBV7-2
CDR3 protein: CASSLAQRQGLETQYF
CDR3 DNA: TGTGCCAGCAGCTTAGCCCAAAGACAGGGGCTCGAGACCCAGTACTTC

CDR3 length: 12
D gene: TRBD1
clone size: -
J gene: TRBJ1-1
V gene: TRBV29-1
CDR3 protein: CSTGVEDTEAFF
CDR3 DNA: TGCAGCACAGGGGTGGAGGACACTGAAGCTTTCTTT

CDR3 length: 12
D gene: -
clone size: few
J gene: TRBJ2-3
V gene: TRBV27
CDR3 protein: CASSGQSDTQYF
CDR3 DNA: TGTGCCAGCAGCGGGCAGTCAGATACGCAGTATTTT

CDR3 length: 16
D gene: -
clone size: -
J gene: TRBJ2-3
V gene: TRBV4-2
CDR3 protein: CASSPSRDTNTDTQYF
CDR3 DNA: TGTGCCAGCAGCCCTAGCCGGGACACTAACACAGATACGCAGTATTTT

CDR3 length: 16
D gene: -
clone size: -
J gene: TRBJ2-3
V gene: TRBV12-3/TRBV12-4
CDR3 protein: CASSFSLVGGTDTQYF
CDR3 DNA: TGTGCCAGCAGTTTCTCTCTCGTGGGGGGAACAGATACGCAGTATTTT

CDR3 length: 13
D gene: TRBD1
clone size: few
J gene: TRBJ1-2
V gene: TRBV28
CDR3 protein: CASRRQGGYGYTF
CDR3 DNA: TGTGCCAGCAGGCGACAGGGAGGGTACGGCTACACCTTC

CDR3 length: 15
D gene: TRBD2
clone size: -
J gene: TRBJ2-7
V gene: TRBV4-1
CDR3 protein: CASSQVGRGDYEQYF
CDR3 DNA: TGCGCCAGCAGTCAAGTTGGGCGGGGGGACTACGAGCAGTACTTC

CDR3 length: 18
D gene: TRBD2
clone size: few
J gene: TRBJ2-1
V gene: TRBV4-1
CDR3 protein: CASSQVGTSGRAYNEQFF
CDR3 DNA: TGCGCCAGCAGCCAAGTTGGGACTAGCGGGAGAGCCTACAATGAGCAGTTCTTC

CDR3 length: 17
D gene: -
clone size: -
J gene: TRBJ1-1
V gene: TRBV6-2/TRBV6-3
CDR3 protein: CASSYAGVQPRDTEAFF
CDR3 DNA: TGTGCCAGCAGTTATGCCGGGGTGCAGCCGAGGGACACTGAAGCTTTCTTT

CDR3 length: 14
D gene: -
clone size: -
J gene: TRBJ2-1
V gene: TRBV6-2/TRBV6-3
CDR3 protein: CASSPQGWGNEQFF
CDR3 DNA: TGTGCCAGCAGTCCTCAGGGGTGGGGCAATGAGCAGTTCTTC